This is a list of T cell receptor beta chains from one sample in a study of shared clonotypes between healthy human individuals. Some clones are missing from TCRdb's copy, which holds only in-frame ones; the method was immunoSEQ multiplex PCR. The sample shows around 700,000 clones, around two thirds of them seen only once. Sequenced sample: memory CD4+ T cells sorted from blood. Receptor source: a woman between 25 and 40 years old in good health. CDR3s include the opening cysteine and the closing phenylalanine or tryptophan. The D gene is left open where the match is weak. Clone size is shown for a subset of rows, as once, few, many or a class of expanded clone.

CDR3aa: CASSPDPFPYEQYF
CDR3nt: TGTGCCAGCAGTCCCGACCCCTTCCCCTACGAGCAGTACTTC
v_gene: TRBV6-5
d_gene: NA
len: 14
abundance: NA
j_gene: TRBJ2-7

CDR3aa: CATSQGIQETQYF
CDR3nt: TGTGCCACCTCACAGGGGATCCAAGAGACCCAGTACTTC
v_gene: TRBV6-1
d_gene: TRBD1
len: 13
abundance: NA
j_gene: TRBJ2-5

CDR3aa: CASRGGTGNEQFF
CDR3nt: TGTGCCAGCAGAGGAGGGACGGGTAATGAGCAGTTCTTC
v_gene: TRBV27
d_gene: NA
len: 13
abundance: NA
j_gene: TRBJ2-1

CDR3aa: CASRRTSGETQYF
CDR3nt: TGTGCCAGTAGACGGACTAGCGGAGAGACCCAGTACTTC
v_gene: TRBV19
d_gene: TRBD2
len: 13
abundance: NA
j_gene: TRBJ2-5

CDR3aa: CASSRRGGAGNTIYF
CDR3nt: TGTGCCAGCAGCAGAAGGGGAGGTGCTGGAAACACCATATATTTT
v_gene: TRBV9
d_gene: NA
len: 15
abundance: few
j_gene: TRBJ1-3

CDR3aa: CASSRPGTGQNEQYF
CDR3nt: TGTGCCAGCAGTCGTCCGGGGACAGGGCAGAACGAGCAGTACTTC
v_gene: TRBV28
d_gene: TRBD1
len: 15
abundance: NA
j_gene: TRBJ2-7

CDR3aa: CASSLDRGEQYF
CDR3nt: TGTGCCAGCAGCTTAGATCGGGGCGAGCAGTACTTC
v_gene: TRBV11-2
d_gene: NA
len: 12
abundance: NA
j_gene: TRBJ2-7

CDR3aa: CASSWLAGSLGGSKNIQYF
CDR3nt: TGTGCCAGCAGTTGGCTAGCGGGCTCCCTCGGCGGGTCCAAAAACATTCAGTACTTC
v_gene: TRBV28
d_gene: TRBD2
len: 19
abundance: NA
j_gene: TRBJ2-4

CDR3aa: CASRPRGVRNQPQHF
CDR3nt: TGTGCCAGCAGGCCCCGGGGGGTCAGGAATCAGCCCCAGCATTTT
v_gene: TRBV28
d_gene: NA
len: 15
abundance: NA
j_gene: TRBJ1-5

CDR3aa: CASSEPGATQYF
CDR3nt: TGCGCCAGCAGTGAGCCCGGGGCTACGCAGTATTTT
v_gene: TRBV10-2
d_gene: NA
len: 12
abundance: NA
j_gene: TRBJ2-3

CDR3aa: CASSPWQGKREAQETQYF
CDR3nt: TGTGCCAGCAGCCCCTGGCAAGGCAAACGGGAGGCTCAAGAGACCCAGTACTTC
v_gene: TRBV7-9
d_gene: TRBD2
len: 18
abundance: NA
j_gene: TRBJ2-5

CDR3aa: CASGRLAGGLCAVF
CDR3nt: TGTGCCAGCGGGCGACTAGCGGGAGGGCTGTGCGCGGTCTTC
v_gene: TRBV21-1
d_gene: NA
len: 14
abundance: NA
j_gene: TRBJ2-1

CDR3aa: CASSLMGAHEQYF
CDR3nt: TGTGCCAGCAGCTTAATGGGAGCCCACGAGCAGTACTTC
v_gene: TRBV7-9
d_gene: NA
len: 13
abundance: NA
j_gene: TRBJ2-7

CDR3aa: CAISEGVGTSGTNSYNEQFF
CDR3nt: TGTGCCATCAGTGAAGGCGTTGGGACTAGCGGGACGAACTCCTACAATGAGCAGTTCTTC
v_gene: TRBV10-3
d_gene: TRBD2
len: 20
abundance: few
j_gene: TRBJ2-1

CDR3aa: CASSRQEGYQETQYF
CDR3nt: TGTGCCAGTAGTCGACAGGAGGGTTACCAAGAGACCCAGTACTTC
v_gene: TRBV19
d_gene: NA
len: 15
abundance: NA
j_gene: TRBJ2-5

CDR3aa: CASSQGTSGRLSQFF
CDR3nt: TGCGCCAGCAGCCAGGGGACTAGCGGGAGATTGTCGCAGTTCTTC
v_gene: TRBV4-1
d_gene: TRBD2
len: 15
abundance: NA
j_gene: TRBJ2-1

CDR3aa: CASSLMSTEAFF
CDR3nt: TGTGCCAGCAGCTTGATGTCCACTGAAGCTTTCTTT
v_gene: TRBV7-9
d_gene: NA
len: 12
abundance: NA
j_gene: TRBJ1-1

CDR3aa: CASSPRTSGFNEQFF
CDR3nt: TGTGCCAGCAGCCCGCGGACTAGCGGTTTCAATGAGCAGTTCTTC
v_gene: TRBV16
d_gene: TRBD2
len: 15
abundance: NA
j_gene: TRBJ2-1

CDR3aa: CASSWKVIYNEQFF
CDR3nt: TGTGCCAGCTCTTGGAAGGTTATCTACAATGAGCAGTTCTTC
v_gene: TRBV2
d_gene: NA
len: 14
abundance: NA
j_gene: TRBJ2-1

CDR3aa: CASSKGQVLEQYF
CDR3nt: TGCGCCAGCAGTAAGGGACAGGTGCTCGAGCAGTACTTC
v_gene: TRBV10-2
d_gene: TRBD1
len: 13
abundance: NA
j_gene: TRBJ2-7

CDR3aa: CASSQPRRGFVYNEQFF
CDR3nt: TGCGCCAGCAGCCAACCTAGGCGGGGCTTCGTCTACAATGAGCAGTTCTTC
v_gene: TRBV4-1
d_gene: NA
len: 17
abundance: few
j_gene: TRBJ2-1

CDR3aa: CASSLVAASTNEKLFF
CDR3nt: TGCGCCAGCAGCTTGGTGGCAGCTTCAACTAATGAAAAACTGTTTTTT
v_gene: TRBV5-1
d_gene: NA
len: 16
abundance: NA
j_gene: TRBJ1-4

CDR3aa: CASSQEERLRQQYF
CDR3nt: TGCGCCAGCAGCCAAGAGGAGCGGCTGCGACAGCAGTACTTC
v_gene: TRBV4-1
d_gene: NA
len: 14
abundance: NA
j_gene: TRBJ2-7

CDR3aa: CASVSLHNEQFF
CDR3nt: TGTGCCAGCGTCTCTTTGCACAATGAGCAGTTCTTC
v_gene: TRBV5-8
d_gene: NA
len: 12
abundance: NA
j_gene: TRBJ2-1

CDR3aa: CASSLGRLAANNEQFF
CDR3nt: TGTGCCAGCAGCTTAGGTCGGCTAGCGGCGAACAATGAGCAGTTCTTC
v_gene: TRBV11-3
d_gene: TRBD2
len: 16
abundance: NA
j_gene: TRBJ2-1

CDR3aa: CASSFGDVGTGELFF
CDR3nt: TGCGCCAGCAGCTTCGGGGATGTAGGCACCGGGGAGCTGTTTTTT
v_gene: TRBV5-1
d_gene: NA
len: 15
abundance: NA
j_gene: TRBJ2-2

CDR3aa: CSVSEGRGNQPQHF
CDR3nt: TGCAGCGTTAGTGAGGGCAGGGGAAATCAGCCCCAGCATTTT
v_gene: TRBV29-1
d_gene: NA
len: 14
abundance: NA
j_gene: TRBJ1-5

CDR3aa: CASSLRLAGIYNEQFF
CDR3nt: TGTGCCAGCAGCCTCCGACTAGCGGGAATTTACAATGAGCAGTTCTTC
v_gene: TRBV11-2
d_gene: TRBD2
len: 16
abundance: many
j_gene: TRBJ2-1

CDR3aa: CASSLAREGRRNEQFF
CDR3nt: TGTGCCAGCAGCTTAGCGCGAGAAGGGAGGAGGAATGAGCAGTTCTTC
v_gene: TRBV7-6
d_gene: NA
len: 16
abundance: once
j_gene: TRBJ2-1

CDR3aa: CSAQMGGSYNEQFF
CDR3nt: TGCAGCGCCCAGATGGGGGGCTCCTACAATGAGCAGTTCTTC
v_gene: TRBV29-1
d_gene: NA
len: 14
abundance: NA
j_gene: TRBJ2-1

CDR3aa: CASNLEGQQVEAFF
CDR3nt: TGTGCCAGTAACCTAGAGGGACAGCAGGTTGAAGCTTTCTTT
v_gene: TRBV19
d_gene: TRBD1
len: 14
abundance: once
j_gene: TRBJ1-1

CDR3aa: CASSIGQGQQPQHF
CDR3nt: TGCGCCAGCAGCATAGGACAGGGTCAACAGCCCCAGCATTTT
v_gene: TRBV5-1
d_gene: TRBD1
len: 14
abundance: NA
j_gene: TRBJ1-5

CDR3aa: CASSQVAGVWDTEAFF
CDR3nt: TGTGCCAGCAGCCAAGTTGCGGGCGTTTGGGACACTGAAGCTTTCTTT
v_gene: TRBV14
d_gene: NA
len: 16
abundance: NA
j_gene: TRBJ1-1

CDR3aa: CASSLARTGGSSYEQYF
CDR3nt: TGTGCCAGCAGCTTAGCGAGGACAGGGGGAAGCTCCTACGAGCAGTACTTC
v_gene: TRBV7-9
d_gene: TRBD1
len: 17
abundance: NA
j_gene: TRBJ2-7

CDR3aa: CASSRGTGRETQYF
CDR3nt: TGTGCCAGCAGTCGTGGGACAGGGAGAGAGACCCAGTACTTC
v_gene: TRBV6-5
d_gene: TRBD1
len: 14
abundance: NA
j_gene: TRBJ2-5

CDR3aa: CASRVLAAAYNEQFF
CDR3nt: TGTGCCAGCAGGGTACTAGCGGCCGCCTACAATGAGCAGTTCTTC
v_gene: TRBV2
d_gene: TRBD2
len: 15
abundance: NA
j_gene: TRBJ2-1

CDR3aa: CASTPGQGRYGYTF
CDR3nt: TGTGCCAGCACTCCGGGACAGGGGAGGTATGGCTACACCTTC
v_gene: TRBV2
d_gene: TRBD1
len: 14
abundance: many
j_gene: TRBJ1-2

CDR3aa: CASSPEIGGTDTQYF
CDR3nt: TGTGCCAGCTCACCCGAGATAGGGGGCACAGATACGCAGTATTTT
v_gene: TRBV18
d_gene: NA
len: 15
abundance: once
j_gene: TRBJ2-3

CDR3aa: CASSATGGMYEQFF
CDR3nt: TGCGCCAGCAGTGCGACAGGGGGGATGTATGAGCAGTTCTTC
v_gene: TRBV10-1
d_gene: TRBD1
len: 14
abundance: NA
j_gene: TRBJ2-1

CDR3aa: CASRPSGVSYTEAFF
CDR3nt: TGTGCCAGCAGACCCTCGGGGGTTAGTTACACTGAAGCTTTCTTT
v_gene: TRBV28
d_gene: NA
len: 15
abundance: once
j_gene: TRBJ1-1

CDR3aa: CASSPRDRGTMNTEAFF
CDR3nt: TGTGCCAGCAGCCCCCGGGACAGGGGGACCATGAACACTGAAGCTTTCTTT
v_gene: TRBV11-2
d_gene: TRBD1
len: 17
abundance: NA
j_gene: TRBJ1-1

CDR3aa: CASSSQPSNYGYTF
CDR3nt: TGTGCCAGCAGCTCACAGCCTTCTAACTATGGCTACACCTTC
v_gene: TRBV7-9
d_gene: NA
len: 14
abundance: NA
j_gene: TRBJ1-2

CDR3aa: CASSVVDREKLFF
CDR3nt: TGTGCCAGTAGTGTCGTGGACAGGGAAAAACTGTTTTTT
v_gene: TRBV19
d_gene: TRBD1
len: 13
abundance: few
j_gene: TRBJ1-4

CDR3aa: CASSQGTVAFAEQFF
CDR3nt: TGCGCCAGCAGCCAAGGGACGGTAGCCTTTGCTGAGCAGTTCTTC
v_gene: TRBV4-1
d_gene: NA
len: 15
abundance: NA
j_gene: TRBJ2-1

CDR3aa: CASTPGVAWTDTQYF
CDR3nt: TGTGCCAGCACCCCGGGGGTGGCTTGGACAGATACGCAGTATTTT
v_gene: TRBV27
d_gene: NA
len: 15
abundance: NA
j_gene: TRBJ2-3

CDR3aa: CAWSVRTGDYGYTF
CDR3nt: TGTGCCTGGAGTGTACGGACAGGAGACTATGGCTACACCTTC
v_gene: TRBV30
d_gene: TRBD1
len: 14
abundance: NA
j_gene: TRBJ1-2

CDR3aa: CATMKTPYGYTF
CDR3nt: TGTGCCACGATGAAGACGCCGTATGGCTACACCTTC
v_gene: TRBV28
d_gene: NA
len: 12
abundance: NA
j_gene: TRBJ1-2

CDR3aa: CASSLGSLPSYEQYF
CDR3nt: TGCGCCAGCAGCTTGGGTAGCCTCCCCTCCTACGAGCAGTACTTC
v_gene: TRBV5-1
d_gene: NA
len: 15
abundance: NA
j_gene: TRBJ2-7

CDR3aa: CASSPRGRDTEAFF
CDR3nt: TGTGCCAGCTCACCACGCGGCCGGGACACTGAAGCTTTCTTT
v_gene: TRBV18
d_gene: NA
len: 14
abundance: NA
j_gene: TRBJ1-1

CDR3aa: CASRGQGSGEQYF
CDR3nt: TGTGCCAGCAGAGGACAGGGGTCGGGCGAGCAGTACTTC
v_gene: TRBV2
d_gene: TRBD1
len: 13
abundance: NA
j_gene: TRBJ2-7

CDR3aa: CASSINYYTEAFF
CDR3nt: TGCGCCAGCAGCATCAACTATTACACTGAAGCTTTCTTT
v_gene: TRBV5-1
d_gene: NA
len: 13
abundance: NA
j_gene: TRBJ1-1

CDR3aa: CASSKDRGQYF
CDR3nt: TGTGCCAGCAGCAAGGACAGGGGACAGTACTTC
v_gene: TRBV7-9
d_gene: TRBD1
len: 11
abundance: NA
j_gene: TRBJ2-7

CDR3aa: CASTSDTQYF
CDR3nt: TGTGCCAGCACCTCTGATACGCAGTATTTT
v_gene: TRBV25-1
d_gene: NA
len: 10
abundance: NA
j_gene: TRBJ2-3

CDR3aa: CASSGPPSGRAGRQFF
CDR3nt: TGCGCCAGCAGTGGACCCCCTAGCGGGAGGGCCGGTCGGCAGTTCTTC
v_gene: TRBV10-2
d_gene: TRBD2
len: 16
abundance: NA
j_gene: TRBJ2-1

CDR3aa: CASSVDNYEQYF
CDR3nt: TGTGCCAGCAGTGTGGACAACTACGAGCAGTACTTC
v_gene: TRBV2
d_gene: NA
len: 12
abundance: NA
j_gene: TRBJ2-7

CDR3aa: CASSGWDRGHTEAFF
CDR3nt: TGTGCCAGCAGTGGTTGGGACAGGGGTCACACTGAAGCTTTCTTT
v_gene: TRBV6-1
d_gene: TRBD1
len: 15
abundance: NA
j_gene: TRBJ1-1

CDR3aa: CASSYSTGGVEAFF
CDR3nt: TGTGCCAGCAGTTACTCGACAGGGGGCGTTGAAGCTTTCTTT
v_gene: TRBV6-5
d_gene: TRBD1
len: 14
abundance: NA
j_gene: TRBJ1-1

CDR3aa: CASTLGTSGSNEQFF
CDR3nt: TGCGCCAGCACCCTTGGGACTAGCGGGAGCAATGAGCAGTTCTTC
v_gene: TRBV5-1
d_gene: TRBD2
len: 15
abundance: NA
j_gene: TRBJ2-1

CDR3aa: CASSVQGGPSYEQYF
CDR3nt: TGTGCCAGCAGCGTGCAGGGAGGGCCCTCCTACGAGCAGTACTTC
v_gene: TRBV9
d_gene: TRBD2
len: 15
abundance: many
j_gene: TRBJ2-7

CDR3aa: CASSFRLASPSNEQFF
CDR3nt: TGCGCCAGCAGCTTTCGACTAGCATCCCCTTCCAATGAGCAGTTCTTC
v_gene: TRBV5-1
d_gene: TRBD2
len: 16
abundance: NA
j_gene: TRBJ2-1